Listed below are T cell receptor beta chains from one sample, sequenced in a study of shared clonotypes between healthy human individuals. Generated by immunoSEQ multiplex PCR, the TCRdb table keeps only in-frame clones and is missing some. The sample holds around 1,000,000 clones, approximately 80% seen once. Sequenced input: memory CD4+ T cells from PBMCs. These receptors were obtained from a man younger than 35 in good health. Some clones in this sample may be carry-over from other donors' samples. CDR3s include the opening cysteine and the closing phenylalanine or tryptophan. A D gene is named only where the DNA matches it firmly. Expanded clones are given a class, and other clones once, few, many or no size at all.

d_gene,abundance,j_gene,v_gene,CDR3aa,CDR3nt
TRBD2,-,TRBJ2-3,TRBV2,CASSPPGSGRGDTQYF,TGTGCCAGCAGCCCCCCGGGTAGCGGGAGAGGGGATACGCAGTATTTT
TRBD2,-,TRBJ2-1,TRBV19,CASSTIPSPNLAGSWVF,TGTGCCAGTAGTACCATCCCCAGCCCGAATCTAGCGGGGTCCTGGGTCTTC
-,-,TRBJ1-2,TRBV7-8,CASSLARKEAYGYTF,TGTGCCAGCAGCTTAGCTAGAAAGGAAGCCTATGGCTACACCTTC
-,-,TRBJ2-7,TRBV15,CATSRGRDSSIYEQYF,TGTGCCACCAGCAGAGGACGGGACTCCTCAATCTACGAGCAGTACTTC
-,-,TRBJ2-1,TRBV9,CASSAGPSSYNEQFF,TGTGCCAGCAGCGCCGGACCGAGCTCCTACAATGAGCAGTTCTTC
-,few,TRBJ2-7,TRBV29-1,CSVKDTSYEQYF,TGCAGCGTTAAAGACACCTCCTACGAGCAGTACTTC
-,-,TRBJ2-7,TRBV2,CASSRPGSYEQYF,TGTGCCAGCAGCCGTCCGGGGAGCTACGAGCAGTACTTC
TRBD1,-,TRBJ1-2,TRBV5-1,CASTPWQGVTDGYTF,TGCGCCAGCACCCCTTGGCAGGGGGTGACCGATGGCTACACCTTC
TRBD2,few,TRBJ2-1,TRBV30,CAWSVWAGGPRNEQFF,TGTGCCTGGAGTGTATGGGCGGGAGGGCCGCGCAATGAGCAGTTCTTC
-,-,TRBJ2-2,TRBV5-1,CASGLQPHSPNTGELFF,TGCGCCAGCGGACTTCAGCCCCATAGTCCGAACACCGGGGAGCTGTTTTTT
TRBD1,few,TRBJ1-4,TRBV4-1,CASSERQGGEKLFF,TGCGCCAGCAGCGAAAGGCAGGGGGGTGAAAAACTGTTTTTT
-,-,TRBJ2-6,TRBV7-6,CAVGRPSGANVLTF,TGTGCCGTCGGTCGGCCTTCTGGGGCCAACGTCCTGACTTTC
-,-,TRBJ2-7,TRBV7-7,CASSLDESRASYEQYF,TGTGCCAGCAGCTTAGATGAGAGCAGGGCCTCCTACGAGCAGTACTTC
-,-,TRBJ2-7,TRBV5-1,CASSLDPSVSYEQYF,TGCGCCAGCAGCTTGGATCCTAGCGTCTCCTACGAGCAGTACTTC
-,-,TRBJ2-1,TRBV5-4,CASSLSGAGSYNEQFF,TGTGCCAGCAGCTTGTCGGGGGCGGGAAGCTACAATGAGCAGTTCTTC
-,-,TRBJ2-2,TRBV18,CASSPGQGATSGIVGELFF,TGTGCCAGCTCCCCGGGACAGGGGGCGACTAGCGGGATCGTCGGGGAGCTGTTTTTT
-,-,TRBJ2-5,TRBV10-3,CAISEIQETQYF,TGTGCCATCAGTGAGATTCAAGAGACCCAGTACTTC
-,-,TRBJ2-1,TRBV19,CASSIGSGIDEQFF,TGTGCCAGTAGTATAGGTTCCGGGATTGATGAGCAGTTCTTC
-,-,TRBJ2-3,TRBV4-1,CASSQGGEEGADTQYF,TGCGCCAGCAGCCAGGGCGGGGAGGAGGGAGCAGATACGCAGTATTTT
TRBD2,-,TRBJ2-5,TRBV2,CASASGGVETQYF,TGTGCCAGCGCGTCTGGGGGGGTGGAGACCCAGTACTTC
TRBD1,few,TRBJ1-5,TRBV4-3,CASSQRQGSNQPQHF,TGCGCCAGCAGCCAGCGACAGGGCAGCAATCAGCCCCAGCATTTT
-,-,TRBJ2-7,TRBV7-3,CASSRGIFYEQYF,TGTGCCAGCAGCCGCGGGATTTTCTACGAGCAGTACTTC
TRBD2,few,TRBJ2-1,TRBV28,CASTRSGTSGYNEQFF,TGTGCCAGCACCCGCAGCGGGACTAGCGGATACAATGAGCAGTTCTTC
-,-,TRBJ2-5,TRBV6-5,CASTPPGGRGTQYF,TGTGCCAGCACTCCCCCCGGGGGGCGCGGGACCCAGTACTTC
TRBD2,once,TRBJ2-1,TRBV2,CASSERTSGYNEQFF,TGTGCCAGCAGTGAAAGGACTAGCGGCTACAATGAGCAGTTCTTC
TRBD2,few,TRBJ2-3,TRBV4-1,CASSHTSPVGVSSGRFTDTQYF,TGCGCCAGCAGCCATACAAGTCCAGTAGGGGTATCTAGCGGGAGGTTCACAGATACGCAGTATTTT
-,-,TRBJ1-2,TRBV7-9,CASSFYRTVTNYGYTF,TGTGCCAGCAGCTTCTATAGGACAGTTACTAACTATGGCTACACCTTC
-,-,TRBJ1-3,TRBV7-9,CASSPGSGNTIYF,TGTGCCAGCAGCCCGGGTTCCGGAAACACCATATATTTT
TRBD1,-,TRBJ2-2,TRBV15,CATSREGGANTGELFF,TGTGCCACCAGCAGAGAAGGGGGCGCGAACACCGGGGAGCTGTTTTTT
-,-,TRBJ2-6,TRBV28,CASSQPGKGVLTF,TGTGCCAGCAGTCAACCAGGGAAAGGCGTCCTGACTTTC
-,-,TRBJ1-1,TRBV4-1,CASSQRESTEAFF,TGCGCCAGCAGCCAAAGGGAGAGTACTGAAGCTTTCTTT
-,-,TRBJ2-7,TRBV4-3,CASSARDRAYEQYF,TGCGCCAGCAGCGCAAGGGACCGAGCCTACGAGCAGTACTTC
TRBD2,-,TRBJ2-2,TRBV5-4,CASSNPSGNTGELFF,TGTGCCAGCAGCAACCCTAGCGGGAACACCGGGGAGCTGTTTTTT
-,-,TRBJ1-1,TRBV5-1,CASSLGGRETEAFF,TGCGCCAGCAGCTTGGGTGGTAGGGAAACTGAAGCTTTCTTT
-,-,TRBJ1-5,TRBV18,CASSPSGDDQPQHF,TGTGCCAGCTCCCCCTCGGGTGACGATCAGCCCCAGCATTTT
-,few,TRBJ2-6,TRBV6-1,CASSGTGANVLTF,TGTGCCAGCAGTGGGACAGGGGCCAACGTCCTGACTTTC
-,-,TRBJ2-7,TRBV10-1,CASSEVGSGSSYEQYF,TGCGCCAGCAGTGAGGTGGGTAGCGGTAGCTCCTACGAGCAGTACTTC
-,-,TRBJ1-1,TRBV12-5,CASGLARGGGTDTEAFF,TGTGCTAGTGGTTTGGCCAGGGGTGGGGGTACGGACACTGAAGCTTTCTTT
-,-,TRBJ2-7,TRBV28,CASSPAYEQYF,TGTGCCAGCAGTCCAGCCTACGAGCAGTACTTC
-,-,TRBJ1-2,TRBV2,CASSIEGANYGYTF,TGTGCCAGCAGTATCGAAGGAGCTAACTATGGCTACACCTTC
-,-,TRBJ1-5,TRBV2,CASSEGGGQPQHF,TGTGCCAGCAGTGAGGGGGGCGGGCAGCCCCAGCATTTT
-,-,TRBJ2-7,TRBV10-3,CASRTGQTYEQYF,TGTGCCTCCCGAACGGGACAAACCTACGAGCAGTACTTC
TRBD2,-,TRBJ2-5,TRBV4-1,CASSQSGEGGQETQYF,TGCGCCAGCAGCCAAAGCGGGGAGGGAGGACAAGAGACCCAGTACTTC
-,once,TRBJ2-5,TRBV5-4,CASSLYRSTGETQYF,TGTGCCAGCAGCTTATACAGGAGTACAGGAGAGACCCAGTACTTC
-,-,TRBJ2-3,TRBV9,CASSGRPSPTDTQYF,TGTGCCAGCAGCGGAAGACCCTCCCCCACAGATACGCAGTATTTT
-,-,TRBJ2-1,TRBV7-2,CASTAFGGSPYNEQFF,TGTGCCAGCACCGCTTTTGGAGGTTCCCCGTACAATGAGCAGTTCTTC
TRBD2,-,TRBJ2-3,TRBV5-5,CASSQTSGTDTQYF,TGTGCCAGCAGCCAAACTAGCGGCACAGATACGCAGTATTTT